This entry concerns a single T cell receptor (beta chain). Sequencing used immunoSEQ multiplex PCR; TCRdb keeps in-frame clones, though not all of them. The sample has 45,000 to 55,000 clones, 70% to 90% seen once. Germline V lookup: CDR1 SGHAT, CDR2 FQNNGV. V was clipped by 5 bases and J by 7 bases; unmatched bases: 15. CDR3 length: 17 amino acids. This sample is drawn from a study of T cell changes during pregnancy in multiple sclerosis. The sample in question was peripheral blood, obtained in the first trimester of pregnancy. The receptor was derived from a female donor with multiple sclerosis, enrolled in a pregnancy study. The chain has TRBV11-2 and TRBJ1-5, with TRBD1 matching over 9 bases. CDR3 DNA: TGTGCCAGCAGCCCGGGCGGGGGACAGGGAGGGGGACAGCCCCAGCATTTT. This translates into CASSPGGGQGGGQPQHF.